The 18 T cell receptor beta chains listed next were all sequenced from one sample in a study of identifying expanded T cells in peripheral blood. Generated by immunoSEQ multiplex PCR, the TCRdb table keeps only in-frame clones and is missing some. The table has 90,000 to 100,000 clones, 85% to 90% seen once. The source material was blood. These receptors were collected from a person aged 18 to 70 in good health.

This chain connects TRBV7-6 to TRBJ1-5, with D tentatively TRBD1 (5 bases). Germline CDR1 SGHVS, CDR2 FNYEAQ. V lost 3 bases and J lost 0, with 9 bases in between. The CDR3 has 15 residues. In DNA, the CDR3 is TGTGCCAGCAGCTTTGGGGCGTATAGCAATCAGCCCCAGCATTTT. Translation: CASSFGAYSNQPQHF.

This chain uses TRBV9 with TRBJ2-5; tentative D call: TRBD1 (5 bases). Germline V CDR1 and CDR2: SGDLS, YYNGEE. The CDR3 has 15 residues. Trimming removed 1 base at V and 2 bases at J, with 12 bases between. The CDR3 here is CASSVLGGQQETQYF. The CDR3, as DNA: TGTGCCAGCAGCGTATTAGGCGGACAACAAGAGACCCAGTACTTC.

The chain carries TRBV4-1 and TRBJ2-7; D might be TRBD1 (7 bases). V dropped 4 bases and J dropped 0 bases, with 16 bases sitting between them. Germline V gene sequence: CDR1 MGHRA, CDR2 YSYEKL. The CDR3 consists of 16 residues. CDR3 coding DNA: TGCGCCAGCAGCCTCGCGGGACAGCCCTACTCCTACGAGCAGTACTTC. Amino acid sequence: CASSLAGQPYSYEQYF.

This clone showed up just a few times. The V call is TRBV6-6, the J call TRBJ1-2; D is undetermined. V lost 5 bases, J lost 4 bases, and 11 bases lay in between. CDR1 is MNHNY and CDR2 is SVGAGI in the germline V gene (reference sequence). This CDR3 has 13 residues. The CDR3 DNA reads TGTGCCAGCAGTCCCCTTGGGTCCTATGGCTACACCTTC. Its translation: CASSPLGSYGYTF.

This clone was observed once. The chain carries TRBV28 and TRBJ2-2; D possibly corresponds to TRBD1 (6 bases). The V gene's germline CDR1 is MDHEN and CDR2 SYDVKM. CDR3 size: 16 residues. Trimming cost V 6 bases and J 2 bases, with 16 bases left between them. CDR3 amino acids: CASRSYPGQNTGELFF. The CDR3 region has the DNA TGTGCCAGCAGATCATATCCGGGACAAAACACCGGGGAGCTGTTTTTT.

The chain employs TRBV28 and TRBJ1-1; D may be TRBD1 (5 bases). Trimming left V 7 bases short and J 0 bases short, with 9 bases between. CDR3 size: 13 residues. Looked up from germline, CDR1 is MDHEN and CDR2 is SYDVKM. The CDR3 DNA reads TGTGCCAGCATAGGGGCCATGAACACTGAAGCTTTCTTT. Protein product: CASIGAMNTEAFF.

The genes are TRBV30 and TRBJ1-1; D might be TRBD1 (6 bases). The V gene's germline CDR1 is GTSNPN and CDR2 SVGIG (reference sequence). V was trimmed by 7 bases and J by 1 base, leaving 16 bases between them. This CDR3 is 14 amino acids long. CDR3 DNA: TGTGCCTTGATTTCCAGGGGAAGGAACACTGAAGCTTTCTTT. This encodes CALISRGRNTEAFF.

The V and J genes are TRBV27 and TRBJ1-4, with D possibly matching TRBD1 (5 bases). The V and J ends lost 5 bases and 10 bases respectively, with 20 bases between them. The length of the CDR3 is 15 residues. From germline, CDR1 is MNHEY and CDR2 SMNVEV (reference sequence). CDR3 bases: TGTGCCAGCAGTCAAATCCGGGCAACGGGGCGAAAACTGTTTTTT. Protein sequence: CASSQIRATGRKLFF.

The V gene is TRBV4-1, the J gene TRBJ1-4, with D possibly matching TRBD1 (6 bases). Between the trimmed V and J ends, which lost 0 bases and 1 base, there was a span of 9 bases. The germline V gene encodes CDR1 MGHRA and CDR2 YSYEKL. CDR3 size: 16 residues. The CDR3 region is CASSQDEGETNEKLFF. As DNA, the CDR3 is TGCGCCAGCAGCCAAGATGAGGGGGAAACTAATGAAAAACTGTTTTTT.

V usage is TRBV27 and J usage is TRBJ1-5; D is uncertain. Germline V gene data show CDR1 as MNHEY and CDR2 as SMNVEV (reference sequence). V gave up 5 bases and J gave up 0 bases, with 11 bases separating them. The CDR3 has 15 residues. The CDR3 loop is CASSPRAHSNQPQHF. The CDR3, as DNA: TGTGCCAGCAGTCCCCGGGCCCATAGCAATCAGCCCCAGCATTTT.

This clone was recorded only once. The rearrangement links TRBV5-1 to TRBJ1-4; no firm D call. Per the germline V gene, CDR1 is SGHRS and CDR2 is YFSETQ. Trimming removed 0 bases at V and 4 bases at J, with 7 bases between. CDR3 length: 14 amino acids. The CDR3 DNA reads as TGCGCCAGCAGCTTGGCCGGGTATAATGAAAAACTGTTTTTT. This codes for CASSLAGYNEKLFF.

This chain joins TRBV5-5 and TRBJ1-4; D may be TRBD1 (5 bases). This CDR3 is 15 amino acids long. V was trimmed by 2 bases and J by 8 bases, leaving 16 bases between them. The germline V gene has CDR1 SGHKS and CDR2 YYEKEE (reference sequence). The DNA of the CDR3 is TGTGCCAGCAGCTTTCGGGGGGGATCAGGCGAAAAACTGTTTTTT. Translated, it gives CASSFRGGSGEKLFF.

The V call is TRBV7-8, the J call TRBJ1-2; possibly TRBD1 for D (5 bases). The CDR3 is 12 amino acids. V lost 3 bases and J 7 bases, leaving 9 bases between the germline ends. Germline V CDR1 and CDR2: SGHVS, FQNEAQ. The CDR3 reads CASSFGRAGYTF. The CDR3 DNA reads TGTGCCAGCAGCTTCGGCAGGGCTGGCTACACCTTC.

This rearrangement joins TRBV19 to TRBJ2-3; D is unclear. CDR1 and CDR2 from the germline V gene are LNHDA and SQIVND (reference sequence). This CDR3 is built from 14 residues. V was clipped by 5 bases and J by 2 bases, with 11 bases between them. The CDR3 protein is CASSPELATDTQYF. The CDR3 nucleotides read TGTGCCAGTAGTCCGGAATTAGCCACAGATACGCAGTATTTT.

The rearrangement links TRBV6-5 to TRBJ1-1; 9 bases are shared with TRBD1. The V gene end was trimmed by 2 bases and the J gene end by 0 bases; junction bases not matched to a gene: 1. The CDR3 is 15 amino acids. The V gene's germline CDR1 is MNHEY and CDR2 SVGAGI. CDR3: CASSYGQGLNTEAFF. The CDR3 DNA is TGTGCCAGCAGTTACGGACAGGGGTTGAACACTGAAGCTTTCTTT.

The CDR3 DNA reads as TGTGCCAGCAGCGACGGACAGGGTAGACAGCCCCAGCATTTT. It yields the protein CASSDGQGRQPQHF. The chain links TRBV9 to TRBJ1-5; TRBD1 matches at 8 bases. J gave up 7 bases and V 3 bases, and 6 bases lay outside the gene matches. CDR1 is SGDLS and CDR2 is YYNGEE in the germline V gene. The CDR3 is 14 residues long.

The chain combines TRBV25-1 with TRBJ1-1; 9 bases fit TRBD1. The CDR3 runs 12 residues. Germline V gives CDR1 MGHDK, CDR2 SYGVNS. After removal of 10 bases from V and 3 bases from J, the junction contained 3 bases not matched to a gene. This CDR3 is CATTGGYTEAFF. The CDR3 nucleotides read TGTGCCACCACAGGGGGCTACACTGAAGCTTTCTTT. The full variable domain, its missing parts supplied by reference TRBV25-1 and TRBJ1-1, is EADIYQTPRYLVIGTGKKITLECSQTMGHDKMYWYQQDPGMELHLIHYSYGVNSTEKGDLSSESTVSRIRTEHFPLTLESARPSHTSQYLCATTGGYTEAFFGQGTRLTVV.

V gene TRBV7-3 combines with J gene TRBJ2-5; tentatively, D is TRBD2 (5 bases). Looked up from germline, CDR1 is SGHTA and CDR2 is FQGTGA. V was clipped by 2 bases and J by 2 bases, with 12 bases between them. This CDR3 is built from 15 residues. The CDR3 protein is CASSLWARGQETQYF. The CDR3 region has the DNA TGTGCCAGCAGCTTATGGGCCCGGGGACAAGAGACCCAGTACTTC.